This TCR beta chain was identified in a study of cytomegalovirus exposure and HLA in healthy donors (dated by TCRdb to 2015 to 2018). Study-level background: In an earlier analysis of some 610 of the donors, approximately 260 Gb of sequence data and approximately 100 million unique TCR beta sequences from 150 million to 200 million T cells were reported. Approximately 300 gigabases of sequencing data and approximately 91 million unique TCR sequences made up an early release that covered 500 to 650 HLA-typed donors. The genetic ancestry cluster associated with self-reported Caucasian donors included about 81% of the roughly 380 genotyped donors. The study aimed to test whether cataloging public T cell receptors could reveal signatures of past pathogen exposure. The study used immunosequencing to profile the T cell repertoires of under 700 subjects and linked those repertoires to cytomegalovirus serostatus. Besides the first cohort of 666 subjects, a separate validation cohort made up of around 120 different subjects was used. To predict cytomegalovirus infection status, the study combined high-throughput TCR immunosequencing, statistical association of individual TCRs with disease status, and machine learning. A later analysis re-analyzed previously published TCR beta repertoires from hundreds of donors and added high-resolution HLA genotyping to study TCR occurrence patterns. The later analysis used no new phenotypic data to find candidate immune exposures, relying instead on TCR beta sequences and their occurrence across donors. An earlier analysis of some 500 of the donors applied high-throughput TCR beta sequencing to assess whether each TCR beta V gene segment acted as functional or pseudogenic. Donor age, sex, ethnicity and CMV serostatus were compiled together with the repertoire data. In a later genetic analysis, genome-wide SNP genotypes for about three fifths of the roughly 670 donors were used, and that subset was treated as a discovery cohort. All discovery cohort repertoires had been generated on a single sequencing platform. HLA typing covered class I and class II loci at four-digit resolution. Typing coverage differed by locus: A, B, C, DRB1 and DQB1 were typed in roughly 629-630 donors, DQA1 in 500 to 550, DPA1 in some 570, and DPB1 in approximately 450. About five DR-DQ haplotypes were handled as single units for association and clustering because linkage in the cohort was strong. Across around 400 genotyped donors of the cohort, an average of about 220,000 unique TCR beta nucleotide sequences per donor were sequenced, and 15% to 20% of those sequences were non-productive. General conclusions and limits of the study: V-gene and J-gene trimming of TCR beta chains was associated with a missense DCLRE1C variant in a later genetic analysis, and the association was replicated in an independent cohort. The sequencing pipeline was judged likely to have produced a cluster of highly shared sequence variants as a technical artifact. A later genetic analysis reported fewer N-insertions in productive TCRs among donors in an Asian-associated ancestry cluster than the roughly 670-donor mean. In a later analysis, 16,951 TCR beta sequences were associated with specific HLA alleles at a false discovery rate of 0.05. The presence/absence analyses assumed that sequencing depth was roughly uniform across donors, and that assumption may not be true. The study listed approximately 150 TCR beta chains as associated with cytomegalovirus. In a later analysis, TCR association rates were found to vary across HLA loci, with the most associated TCRs seen for DRB1 alleles and the fewest for HLA-C alleles. In a later analysis, HLA-associated TCR beta chains showed more clonal expansion and lower generation probabilities than non-associated chains that were equally common. A further reported finding was that TCR beta sequences accurately predicted the HLA-A and HLA-B alleles for most subjects in the first cohort. Strong co-occurrence of HLA alleles, especially DR and DQ, made assigning TCR associations to individual alleles difficult. For the cohort, immune exposure information was limited to CMV serostatus. Because counts were too low, more than 15 rarely observed V segments, including chromosome 9 orphons, were left out of the earlier analysis of over 550 of the donors. In vitro tests confirmed that a few of the cytomegalovirus-associated TCR beta chains recognize cytomegalovirus antigens. Correlated functional status among segregating V segments might reflect linkage disequilibrium, but an unknown experimental factor could not be ruled out. Across donors, most TCR sequences were observed very rarely, whereas some public TCRs were present in many individuals. Some IMGT-functional V segments, including TRBV6-2 and TRBV6-3, could not be distinguished by the 87-base-pair reads and were therefore excluded. In a later analysis, several top co-occurrence clusters were reported to appear linked to parvovirus B19, influenza, CMV and Epstein-Barr virus. The authors suggested that the approach could potentially be extended to other disease states and immunological phenotypes. Because HLA typing was missing for some donors at each locus, association tests included only the typed subset. The classifier was reported to diagnose cytomegalovirus status with high specificity and sensitivity in both the original and validation cohorts. Broadly in line with IMGT annotations, most TCR beta V segments showed up in productive rearrangements about 87% or about 30% of the time in an earlier analysis of some 590 of the donors. According to a later analysis, most CMV-associated TCR beta chains appeared to be HLA-restricted, and the HLA associations seemed to be driven largely by CMV exposure. In this cohort, only TCR beta chains were sequenced, and detectable features were limited by the absence of alpha or paired-chain data.

Regarding this clone: Its antigen specificity is not known. Base qualities are not provided; no much larger clone lies one nucleotide away.

The cohort comprised around 690 healthy bone marrow donors. Cohort members were all nominally healthy when sampled, although unrecorded immune exposures were likely present. The donor was CMV seropositive and was included in the group of about 290 seropositive cohort members. A peripheral blood sample was provided by each donor, and peripheral blood mononuclear cells were used for TCR beta sequencing. The Qiagen DNeasy Blood Extraction Kit was used to extract genomic DNA from the blood cell samples. CDR1 MNHEY and CDR2 SMNVEV are derived from the germline V gene (reference sequence). The CDR3 contains 15 residues, cysteine and phenylalanine counted. The sequence is cut down to CDR3 DNA, 45 bases in frame from base 1. Here V drops 8 bases and J drops 3 bases, and the junction holds 9 bases not matched to any gene. Library preparation used the immunoSEQ multiplex PCR assay. A mixture of 60 forward primers for TCR Vbeta segments and 13 reverse primers for TCR Jbeta segments was used in the multiplex PCR. The CDR3 region of rearranged TCR beta genes was amplified from genomic DNA by a multiplex PCR assay. Amplified TCR beta libraries were sequenced as 87-base-pair reads on the Illumina HiSeq System. The study's own analysis went as follows. In a later analysis, 77 million or so unique TCR beta chains were counted across the roughly 670 repertoires, and around 11 million of these chains were shared by at least two donors. Raw reads were error-corrected and collapsed into unique sequences with a nearest-neighbor algorithm that merged closely related sequences to remove PCR and sequencing errors. CDR3 sequences were aligned to IMGT reference sequences to assign V, D and J gene segments. Each retained sequence needed at least a six-nucleotide match to both a V gene segment and a J gene segment. Rearrangements were classified as productive when the CDR3 lacked stop codons and remained in frame with V and J, and all other rearrangements were classified as non-productive. Following IMGT convention, CDR3 was defined as the stretch from the second conserved V-encoded cysteine up to the conserved J-encoded phenylalanine. The earlier analysis of about 610 of the donors excluded any sequence lacking an unambiguous match to a single V gene segment. In an earlier analysis of a few hundred of the donors, V segments were called functional above 56.7% productive rearrangements and were called segregating when the between-donor standard deviation exceeded 5%. A statistical classification framework was developed to diagnose cytomegalovirus status using the catalog of TCR beta chain sequences. In a later analysis, TCR nucleotide sequences were compared against IMGT/GENE-DB human TR gene sequences so that V and J genes could be assigned. The TCRdist pipeline was used in a later analysis to assign CDR3 sequences and most-parsimonious VDJ recombination scenarios. In a later analysis, every TCR beta chain was defined by the combination of its CDR3 amino acid sequence and its V-gene family, and reads without a unique V-gene family were dropped. As a way to deal with suspected cross-contamination and a sequencing artifact, a later analysis dropped 592 nucleotide sequences that were highly shared and had low generation probability. A later analysis calculated a clonal expansion index for each public chain from normalized within-repertoire ranks of inferred template counts. In a later analysis, generation probabilities were computed using a VDJ recombination model fitted to out-of-frame rearrangements, and the results were checked against IGoR. A later analysis scored TCR-TCR, TCR-HLA and TCR-CMV co-occurrence with hypergeometric tests, applying a repertoire-size bias correction to TCR pairs. In a later analysis, false discovery rates were estimated by permuting HLA or CMV assignments 20 times. In a later analysis, co-occurring TCRs were grouped using DBSCAN, and TCRdist sequence similarity was added for clustering within HLA-allele-positive subsets. For co-occurrence clustering, repertoires with fewer than 30,000 or more than 120,000 public chains were excluded, along with roughly five repertoires with anomalous nucleotide sharing. TCRdb re-hosts the immuneACCESS table, in-frame sequences only. Its copies lack some clones; in the studies checked, an unresolved V gene accounts for under half of them, and the cause for the rest is not known. V, J and clone size are those of that table, while D and trimming were read from the DNA. The sample table lists about 240,000 clones, 80% to 85% of them with a count of one. The ten most abundant clones make up around 8% of the sample.

The chain uses TRBV27 and TRBJ1-5; 8 bases in between match TRBD1. The sequencing input was PBMCs. This TCR was sampled from a woman between 55 and 75 years old in good health and CMV-seropositive. At the DNA level, the sequence is TGTGCCAGCCGCTCGGGACAGGTGAACAATCAGCCCCAGCATTTT. It codes for CASRSGQVNNQPQHF.